This T cell receptor beta chain was recovered during a study of early T cells in non-severe SARS-CoV-2 infection (TCRdb year 2021). Study-level background: Bulk RNA from unsorted whole blood was used for TCR sequencing, so alpha and beta chains could not be paired. Overall study outcomes, separate from this receptor: Matching against VDJdb was skewed toward anti-spike CD8 responses, likely underestimated virus-specific expansions, and missed private and CD4 specificities.

On this clonotype itself: Its antigen is unknown. No base quality information exists; no much larger clone differs at one position.

The germline V gene provides CDR1 SGHVS and CDR2 FQNEAQ. V loses 6 bases at its end and J loses 6 bases; junction bases beyond the gene matches: 7. From the cysteine up to the phenylalanine, the CDR3 has a length of 15 residues. Of the read, only the CDR3 DNA is kept; its 45 bases are in frame from base 1. Library preparation used 5' RACE. Sequencer: NextSeq 500. To correct for sequencing error and PCR bias, the TCR library protocol tagged individual cDNA molecules with unique molecular identifiers. Both TCR alpha and beta chains were sequenced, and tight co-correlation was observed between alpha and beta sequence abundances in each sample. The source study handled its data this way. Decombinator V4 was used to perform V gene, J gene and CDR3 annotation of TCR sequences. TCRs were defined as expanded if a significant change between any two time points was detected under a Poisson model with p below 0.0001. Abundances of TCRs were expressed as counts per million after normalisation to the total number of TCRs sequenced in each sample. MAIT TCRs were defined by TRAV1-2 paired with TRAJ12, TRAJ20 or TRAJ33, and iNKT TCRs by TRAV10 paired with TRAJ18. A search of VDJdb, accessed on 1 November 2021, was run for TCRs annotated to CMV, EBV and SARS-CoV-2, with TCRs annotated for multiple antigens excluded. Using fastp at Q25 and MiXCR, TCRdb reprocessed the public reads and kept productive beta chains. For every CDR3 protein sequence, its rows merge into one entry that carries the most common genes and DNA. TCRdb, not the authors, supplied the V and J calls. Within this sample are more than 85,000 distinct CDR3 sequences, with roughly 15% of them counted one time only. Of the sample, over 1% falls within the top ten clones.

The study was a case-control design nested within a healthcare worker cohort in London, UK, with weekly nasopharyngeal swab PCR tests and blood sampling. Healthcare workers were recruited during the week of the UK lockdown, between 23 and 31 March 2020, and followed weekly for up to 16 weeks. This clonotype was obtained from an adult who was a healthcare worker with PCR-confirmed SARS-CoV-2 infection or an uninfected control (not recorded which). This sequence uses TRBV7-8 and TRBJ2-2; the junction holds 10 bases that match TRBD2. Sample: whole blood. The sequenced DNA: TGTGCCAGCAGTCCCACTAGCGGGATGGCCGGGGAGCTGTTTTTT. Its protein is CASSPTSGMAGELFF.